These 22 T cell receptor beta chains share one sample of origin, sequenced in a study of graft-versus-host responses after intestinal transplantation. Libraries were prepared by immunoSEQ multiplex PCR; TCRdb keeps only in-frame clonotypes and omits some of them. The sample shows 90,000 to 150,000 clones, approximately 95% of them seen only once. These TCRs' antigens remain unknown. Material: unstimulated CD8+ T cells sorted from spleen or lymph node cells, obtained before intestinal transplant. The receptors shown here come from a human donor who received an intestinal transplant.

The J gene is TRBJ2-7, the V gene TRBV19, with D possibly matching TRBD2 (6 bases). Trimming left V 3 bases short and J 5 bases short, with 11 bases between. Looked up from germline, CDR1 is LNHDA and CDR2 is SQIVND (reference sequence). This CDR3 comprises 13 residues. The DNA for the CDR3 is TGTGCCAGTAGTATTGGGTGGAGGGACGAGCAGTACTTC. The encoded protein is CASSIGWRDEQYF.

This sequence joins TRBV7-9 and TRBJ2-7; no clear D gene. Germline CDR1 and CDR2: SEHNR and FQNEAQ (reference sequence). The germline V and J ends were trimmed by 4 bases and 3 bases, with 10 bases remaining between them. The CDR3 runs 13 residues. Here the CDR3 reads CASSSPFDYEQYF. The CDR3 nucleotides are TGTGCCAGCAGCTCTCCCTTCGACTACGAGCAGTACTTC.

The count of this clone is one. The rearrangement uses TRBV28 and TRBJ2-7; 11 bases match TRBD2. From germline, CDR1 is MDHEN and CDR2 SYDVKM. Trimming at V came to 3 bases and at J to 3 bases, leaving 7 bases not matched to a gene. This CDR3 is built from 16 residues. CDR3 nucleotides: TGTGCCAGCAGTTTTGTAGCGGGAGGGTGGAGCTACGAGCAGTACTTC. Translated, it gives CASSFVAGGWSYEQYF.

The V gene is TRBV5-4, the J gene TRBJ2-5; 7 bases agree with TRBD1. The V segment lost 1 base and the J segment 4 bases; nucleotides outside the gene matches: 1. Germline V gene sequence: CDR1 SGHNT, CDR2 YYREEE (reference sequence). There are 13 residues in the CDR3. CDR3 loop: CASSLRGRETQYF. In DNA form, the CDR3 reads TGTGCCAGCAGCTTGAGGGGGCGAGAGACCCAGTACTTC.

This chain connects TRBV5-1 to TRBJ2-7; the D gene is possibly TRBD1 (6 bases). Germline CDR1 reads SGHRS; CDR2 reads YFSETQ. This CDR3 is built from 15 residues. V gave up 0 bases and J gave up 2 bases, with 12 bases separating them. CDR3 bases: TGCGCCAGCAGCTTGGAGGGGGTCCTCCCCTACGAGCAGTACTTC. It encodes CASSLEGVLPYEQYF.

This clone was seen only once. The V gene is TRBV4-3, the J gene TRBJ2-4; D remains unclear. The CDR3 is 11 residues long. V lost 3 bases, J lost 6 bases, and 3 bases lay in between. Germline V CDR1 and CDR2: LGHNA, YSLEER. The CDR3 coding sequence is TGCGCCAGCAGCCAGGGAAACATTCAGTACTTC. This translates into CASSQGNIQYF.

The chain has TRBV19 and TRBJ2-7; tentatively, D is TRBD1 or TRBD2 (5 bases each). The CDR3 sequence is 13 residues long. V shed 7 bases and J shed 5 bases, with 15 bases lying between them. Germline V gives CDR1 LNHDA, CDR2 SQIVND (reference sequence). DNA for the CDR3: TGTGCCAGTACCTCGGGACCTGCTGACGAGCAGTACTTC. This translates into CASTSGPADEQYF.

The chain is built from TRBV7-3 and TRBJ2-1, with D tentatively TRBD2 (5 bases). The CDR3 loop spans 13 amino acids. The V gene lost 5 bases and the J gene lost 7 bases, with 12 bases spanning the gap. CDR1 is SGHTA and CDR2 is FQGTGA in the germline V gene. CDR3 sequence reads: CASSRPGENEQFF. DNA of the CDR3: TGTGCCAGCAGCCGCCCCGGGGAAAATGAGCAGTTCTTC.

J is TRBJ1-5 and V is TRBV5-1; weak D call: TRBD1 (5 bases). Germline CDR1 and CDR2: SGHRS and YFSETQ. Trimming removed 0 bases from V and 2 bases from J, with 6 bases in between. The length of the CDR3 is 14 residues. CDR3 in amino acids: CASSLGDGNQPQHF. The CDR3 DNA reads as TGCGCCAGCAGCTTGGGGGACGGCAATCAGCCCCAGCATTTT.

The J gene is TRBJ2-1, the V gene TRBV7-3; TRBD1 might be the D (6 bases). Germline CDR1 and CDR2: SGHTA and FQGTGA. V dropped 2 bases and J dropped 0 bases, with 8 bases sitting between them. This CDR3 has 15 amino acids. CDR3 sequence (DNA): TGTGCCAGCAGCTTACCGGACAGCTCCTACAATGAGCAGTTCTTC. Protein sequence: CASSLPDSSYNEQFF.

The V gene is TRBV6-5, the J gene TRBJ1-1; unclear D gene. The CDR3 has 15 residues. The V gene lost 0 bases and the J gene lost 2 bases, with 10 bases spanning the gap. Germline V CDR1 and CDR2: MNHEY, SVGAGI. The CDR3 DNA reads TGTGCCAGCAGTTACTCGAAGCACCAAAACACTGAAGCTTTCTTT. It encodes CASSYSKHQNTEAFF.

The V and J genes are TRBV6-6 and TRBJ2-7, with D uncertain. Per the germline V gene, CDR1 is MNHNY and CDR2 is SVGAGI (reference sequence). Trimming pared 0 bases from V and 5 bases from J, leaving 8 bases between. This CDR3 region has 13 residues. CDR3 sequence: CASSYSPENEQYF. In DNA, the CDR3 is TGTGCCAGCAGTTACTCGCCCGAGAACGAGCAGTACTTC.

This chain connects TRBV2 to TRBJ2-1; 11 nucleotides match TRBD2. This CDR3 region has 16 residues. Germline CDR1 and CDR2: SNHLY and FYNNEI. J was trimmed by 7 bases and V by 3 bases; bases with no gene match: 8. CDR3 DNA sequence: TGTGCCAGCAGTGAGACATTTGGACTAGCGGGTAATGAGCAGTTCTTC. As protein: CASSETFGLAGNEQFF. Using reference TRBV2 and TRBJ2-1 for the parts outside the CDR3, the full variable domain is EPEVTQTPSHQVTQMGQEVILRCVPISNHLYFYWYRQILGQKVEFLVSFYNNEISEKSEIFDDQFSVERPDGSNFTLKIRSTKLEDSAMYFCASSETFGLAGNEQFFGPGTRLTVL.

This clone was recorded once. The V and J genes are TRBV11-3 and TRBJ2-3; the match to TRBD2 covers 9 bases. The CDR3 has 16 residues. After removal of 5 bases from V and 0 bases from J, the junction contained 6 bases not matched to a gene. Germline V gene lookup returns CDR1 SGHNT and CDR2 YENEEA. The CDR3 here is CASSALAGPSTDTQYF. CDR3 nucleotide sequence: TGTGCCAGCAGCGCTCTAGCGGGACCTAGCACAGATACGCAGTATTTT.

V and J are TRBV6-5 and TRBJ1-1; D gene uncertain. Germline CDR1 reads MNHEY; CDR2 reads SVGAGI. Trimming took off 0 bases at V and 6 bases at J, with 11 bases between the two ends. The CDR3 runs 14 residues. CDR3 protein: CASSYSGAMAEAFF. DNA of the CDR3: TGTGCCAGCAGTTACTCAGGTGCAATGGCTGAAGCTTTCTTT.

The chain is built from TRBV27 and TRBJ2-1, with 9 bases lining up with TRBD1. This CDR3 contains 15 residues. CDR1 is MNHEY, CDR2 SMNVEV, per germline (reference sequence). With 4 bases clipped from V and 5 bases from J, the junction kept 6 bases outside the gene matches. CDR3 sequence (DNA): TGTGCCAGCAGTTCCGGGACAGGGCCCAACAATGAGCAGTTCTTC. Protein product: CASSSGTGPNNEQFF.

The chain is built from TRBV11-2 and TRBJ2-5, with 10 bases matching TRBD2. The J call is doubtful: the DNA matches TRBJ2-7 better. Germline values: CDR1 SGHAT, CDR2 FQNNGV. The CDR3 has 18 amino acids. The CDR3 DNA reads TGTGCCAGCAGTTCACCCTGGGGCCTAGCGGGAGACTACTACGAGCAGTACTTC. Translating it yields CASSSPWGLAGDYYEQYF.

The table lists this clone with a count of one. The gene calls are TRBV9 and TRBJ2-7; no definite D call. V lost 0 bases, J lost 0 bases, and 4 bases lay in between. Germline CDR1 and CDR2: SGDLS and YYNGEE. The CDR3 runs to 13 residues. CDR3 amino acids: CASSVDSSYEQYF. The CDR3 DNA follows: TGTGCCAGCAGCGTAGACAGCTCCTACGAGCAGTACTTC.

The CDR3 protein is CASSQEWDTVYEQYF. The CDR3 DNA reads TGCGCCAGCAGCCAAGAATGGGACACAGTTTACGAGCAGTACTTC. V gene TRBV4-3 combines with J gene TRBJ2-7; D might be TRBD1 (6 bases). The germline V gene encodes CDR1 LGHNA and CDR2 YSLEER. The CDR3 length is 15 residues. V gave up 0 bases and J gave up 4 bases, with 13 bases separating them.

J is TRBJ2-5 and V is TRBV11-2; D perhaps matches TRBD1 (6 bases). V was trimmed by 4 bases and J by 5 bases, leaving 11 bases between them. The germline gives CDR1 SGHAT, CDR2 FQNNGV. The CDR3 is made up of 13 amino acids. The CDR3 DNA reads TGTGCCAGCAGCTCGGGACAAAGTGAGACCCAGTACTTC. Translated: CASSSGQSETQYF. The whole variable domain, filled in from reference TRBV11-2 and TRBJ2-5, reads EAGVAQSPRYKIIEKRQSVAFWCNPISGHATLYWYQQILGQGPKLLIQFQNNGVVDDSQLPKDRFSAERLKGVDSTLKIQPAKLEDSAVYLCASSSGQSETQYFGPGTRLLVL.

The V call is TRBV9, the J call TRBJ2-2; D unresolved. V gave up 0 bases and J gave up 4 bases, with 7 bases separating them. In germline, CDR1 is SGDLS, CDR2 YYNGEE. This CDR3 has 14 residues. The chain's CDR3 is CASSVEAATGELFF. In nucleotides, the CDR3 is TGTGCCAGCAGCGTAGAGGCCGCCACCGGGGAGCTGTTTTTT.

The genes are TRBV27 and TRBJ2-1; perhaps TRBD2 as D (7 bases). The V gene lost 5 bases and the J gene lost 6 bases, with 20 bases spanning the gap. The CDR3 extends over 16 amino acids. The germline gives CDR1 MNHEY, CDR2 SMNVEV (reference sequence). CDR3 residues: CASSPLGGDPPNEQFF. DNA for the CDR3: TGTGCCAGCAGTCCCTTAGGGGGGGACCCCCCCAATGAGCAGTTCTTC.